This is a list of T cell receptor beta chains from one sample in a study of blood T cell repertoires in COVID-19. Method: immunoSEQ multiplex PCR; TCRdb's copy keeps in-frame clones and lacks some. The sample records 400,000 to 550,000 clones, 87% being singletons. Source material: PBMCs or T cells enriched from blood (not recorded which). These receptors came from a woman in her late teens or twenties with acute COVID-19. The CDR3 runs from the conserved cysteine through the conserved F or W. A D gene is named only where the DNA matches it firmly. The size of a clone is reported for some rows only, either as once, few or many, or as a class for expanded clones.

V gene	D gene	clone size	J gene	CDR3 protein	CDR3 DNA
TRBV4-2	.	.	TRBJ1-1	CASSRRDTMNTEAFF	TGTGCCAGCAGCCGACGGGACACCATGAACACTGAAGCTTTCTTT
TRBV3-1/TRBV3-2	TRBD2	.	TRBJ2-4	CIRSGTKNIQYF	TGTATTCGTAGCGGGACCAAAAACATTCAGTACTTC
TRBV7-9	.	.	TRBJ2-1	CASSFGTRIGQFF	TGTGCCAGCAGCTTCGGCACGCGGATCGGGCAGTTCTTC
TRBV19	TRBD1	.	TRBJ1-6	CASSTLSGTGDSPLHF	TGTGCCAGTAGTACTCTATCTGGGACAGGGGACTCACCCCTCCACTTT
TRBV7-9	.	few	TRBJ2-7	CASSLVEGYEQYF	TGTGCCAGCAGCTTAGTAGAGGGCTACGAGCAGTACTTC
TRBV9	TRBD2	.	TRBJ2-1	CASSVVEAGKDEQFF	TGTGCCAGCAGCGTAGTGGAAGCGGGGAAGGATGAGCAGTTCTTC
TRBV7-9	.	.	TRBJ2-7	CASSFDSYEQYF	TGTGCCAGCAGCTTCGACAGTTACGAGCAGTACTTC
TRBV6-5	TRBD2	few	TRBJ2-7	CASSYALAGFYEQYF	TGTGCCAGCAGTTACGCGCTAGCGGGCTTCTACGAGCAGTACTTC
TRBV12-3/TRBV12-4	.	.	TRBJ2-5	CASSLTGKTQYF	TGTGCCAGCAGTTTGACGGGAAAGACCCAGTACTTC
TRBV5-1	TRBD1	.	TRBJ2-7	CASSQGQGISYEQYF	TGCGCCAGCAGCCAGGGACAGGGGATCTCCTACGAGCAGTACTTC
TRBV25-1	TRBD2	.	TRBJ2-7	CASRLAGINEQYF	TGTGCCAGCAGACTAGCGGGGATAAACGAGCAGTACTTC
TRBV5-1	TRBD2	.	TRBJ2-1	CASAPFIFSGNSYNEQFF	TGCGCCAGCGCGCCCTTCATTTTTAGCGGGAATTCCTACAATGAGCAGTTCTTC
TRBV7-9	.	.	TRBJ2-7	CASRGLGLLDYEQYF	TGTGCCAGCAGGGGCCTGGGCCTCCTCGACTACGAGCAGTACTTC
TRBV6-5	.	.	TRBJ1-1	CASTPQGNTEAFF	TGTGCCAGCACTCCTCAGGGGAACACTGAAGCTTTCTTT
TRBV24-1	.	.	TRBJ2-3	CATSDRRDLGVIDTQYF	TGTGCCACCAGTGATCGACGTGATTTGGGAGTAATAGATACGCAGTATTTT
TRBV6-5	TRBD2	.	TRBJ2-7	CASSYAGTSPTYEQYF	TGTGCCAGCAGTTACGCAGGGACTAGCCCAACCTACGAGCAGTACTTC
TRBV29-1	.	.	TRBJ2-1	CSVPGAGRNEQFF	TGCAGCGTGCCCGGGGCAGGGAGGAATGAGCAGTTCTTC
TRBV12-5	.	once	TRBJ1-2	CASVNGNYGYTF	TGTGCTAGTGTGAACGGGAACTATGGCTACACCTTC
TRBV10-3	.	.	TRBJ1-3	CAISSPGAGGNTIYF	TGTGCCATCAGTTCCCCAGGGGCCGGGGGAAACACCATATATTTT
TRBV29-1	.	.	TRBJ2-3	CSAGTIVADTQYF	TGCAGCGCCGGGACAATTGTAGCAGATACGCAGTATTTT
TRBV7-2	TRBD1	once	TRBJ1-6	CASSSRTGYNSPLHF	TGTGCCAGCAGCTCACGGACAGGATATAATTCACCCCTCCACTTT
TRBV29-1	TRBD1	.	TRBJ2-7	CSVPGQVIDEQYF	TGCAGCGTTCCGGGACAGGTCATCGACGAGCAGTACTTC